A selection of T cell receptor beta chains follows, all from one sample in a study of blood T cells in healthy people across ages. Via MiXCR, TCRdb re-called the 5' RACE reads, giving one row per CDR3 protein. This table has some 1.1 million distinct CDR3 sequences, approximately 38% appearing once. Sequenced: blood. The receptors derive from a man aged 18 to 29 in good health. Both conserved end residues are part of each CDR3. D genes are given only for firm matches.

>NA|TRBV12-5
CASGLDTGSYGYTF
>TRBD1|TRBV9
CASSGKQGVSGNSPLHF
>NA|TRBV12-1
CASSFVSVPPNEQYF
>TRBD1|TRBV11-3
CASSLMGDRGYNEQFF
>TRBD1|TRBV5-1
CASSAETGAGYTF
>TRBD1|TRBV27
CASSLSGGTGKGEAFF
>NA|TRBV20-1
CSARIPGALGIQYF
>NA|TRBV27
CASSPFFGTRGTDTQYF
>TRBD2|TRBV6-6
CASTTRGGGTDEQYF
>NA|TRBV4-1
CASSQVTGTNEKLFF
>NA|TRBV6-2/TRBV6-3
CASSYPRDEQYF
>NA|TRBV10-3
CAISGGPGVRTEAFF
>NA|TRBV6-5
CASSWRGSLYGYTF
>NA|TRBV27
CASSLSDGNIQYF
>TRBD1|TRBV10-3
CAINPYSQGIAWGYTF
>NA|TRBV6-5
CASSLRARSSNEQFF
>TRBD2|TRBV20-1
CSAKAGAGEDMQYF
>TRBD1|TRBV20-1
CSASEAGGNYGYTF
>TRBD1|TRBV5-1
CASSFLSGQNLEQYF
>NA|TRBV12-3/TRBV12-4
CASSLMSGIVSLQYF
>NA|TRBV2
CASSVAHQETQYF
>NA|TRBV24-1
CATSDPTGLSTDTQYF
>NA|TRBV4-1
CASSRSRVVNTGELFF
>NA|TRBV15
CATSRLAGPGNPYGYTF
>NA|TRBV14
CASSPDRGALNYGYTF
>TRBD1|TRBV5-1
CASSSTGTTEAFF
>TRBD2|TRBV9
CASSVVGLATGDTQYF
>NA|TRBV12-3/TRBV12-4
CASSSSQIGEQYF
>NA|TRBV9
CASSVAVSNEQFF
>NA|TRBV5-1
CASSLDRTGPPLHF
>NA|TRBV28
CASSLPMSGFGNIQYF
>NA|TRBV29-1
CSVDEGAYGYTF